A single sample is the source of the 9 T cell receptor beta chains below, sequenced in a study of T cells in Graves' hyperthyroidism and ophthalmopathy. Using RNA transcripts as the source, TCR beta CDR3 regions were amplified. The HTBI primer set was used in a first-round RT-PCR of the TCR CDR3. From the multiplex PCR reads, TCRdb called clonotypes with MiXCR, one entry per CDR3 protein. The sample has fewer than 600,000 distinct CDR3 sequences; about 15% are singletons. Sequenced: blood. The origin of the receptors is a woman between 40 and 55 years old with Graves' hyperthyroidism.

This clonotype was observed at least ten times. This chain joins TRBV27 and TRBJ2-1, with 11 bases identical to TRBD2. CDR3 length equals 16 residues. The V and J ends lost 0 bases and 2 bases, in that order; junction bases with no gene match: 0. Germline V lookup: CDR1 MNHEY, CDR2 SMNVEV (reference sequence). In DNA form, the CDR3 reads TGTGCCAGCAGTTTATCACTAGCGGGAGCCTACAATGAGCAGTTCTTC. Its translation: CASSLSLAGAYNEQFF.

The genes are TRBV12-5 and TRBJ2-2; no definite D call. Deletions cut 7 bases from V and 7 bases from J, with 13 bases between. Germline V gives CDR1 LGHNT, CDR2 FRNRAP. The CDR3 consists of 13 residues. As DNA, the CDR3 is TGTGCTAGTGCCCCTCCTTGGGGCGGGGAGCTGTTTTTT. It translates to CASAPPWGGELFF.

The CDR3, as DNA: TGCAGCGTCGCCGCGACAGAGCAGTTCTTC. Translated: CSVAATEQFF. The chain carries TRBV29-1 and TRBJ2-1; D call uncertain. CDR1 and CDR2 (germline): SQVTM, ANQGSEA. Between the trimmed V and J ends, which lost 6 bases and 10 bases, there was a span of 10 bases. This CDR3 has 10 amino acids.

This clonotype has a count of ten or more. The CDR3 nucleotides are TGTGCCAGCTCACCCGGACAGATAAATGAAGCTTTCTTT. Its protein product is CASSPGQINEAFF. This chain connects TRBV18 to TRBJ1-1, with a tentative D call TRBD1 (6 bases). V lost 3 bases to trimming and J lost 7 bases, with 12 bases between them. Per germline, CDR1 KGHSH and CDR2 LQKENI. The length of the CDR3 is 13 residues.

Ten or more counts support this clonotype. This chain uses TRBV12-3 or TRBV12-4 with TRBJ1-1; 7 bases are a match to TRBD1. The CDR3 spans 16 residues. Unmatched junction bases numbered 12, after V lost 5 bases and J lost 3 bases. In nucleotides, the CDR3 is TGTGCCAGCAGTCGACAGGGTTCGGCGCGTCACACTGAAGCTTTCTTT. This codes for CASSRQGSARHTEAFF.

In this sample, this clonotype turned up many times. The V call is TRBV11-2, the J call TRBJ2-5; 11 bases are shared with TRBD2. V trimming: 1 base; J trimming: 5 bases; junction bases outside the gene matches: 6. The CDR3 loop spans 16 amino acids. CDR1 is SGHAT and CDR2 is FQNNGV in the germline V gene. The CDR3 DNA follows: TGTGCCAGCAGCTTAGGACTAGCGGGGCGTCTGGAGACCCAGTACTTC. Protein product: CASSLGLAGRLETQYF.

This clonotype came up a few times. The chain links TRBV29-1 to TRBJ2-7, with D perhaps TRBD1 (6 bases). V dropped 4 bases and J dropped 5 bases, with 12 bases sitting between them. The CDR3 has 12 amino acids. Germline assignment: CDR1 SQVTM and CDR2 ANQGSEA. The CDR3 loop is CSVGQGSDEQYF. CDR3 bases: TGCAGCGTTGGGCAGGGGTCCGACGAGCAGTACTTC.

This clonotype has a count of ten or more. The CDR3 DNA follows: TGTGCCGTCAAGACAGGGGGCGGTTTCGATGAGCAGTTCTTC. Its protein is CAVKTGGGFDEQFF. The chain has TRBV27 and TRBJ2-1; 10 bases align to TRBD1. The CDR3 loop spans 14 amino acids. Trimming removed 11 bases from V and 8 bases from J; junction bases left unmatched: 12. Germline lookup yields CDR1 MNHEY and CDR2 SMNVEV (reference sequence).

This clonotype was recorded many times. The chain links TRBV28 to TRBJ2-7, with 7 bases aligning to TRBD2. With V trimmed by 5 bases and J by 6 bases, 7 bases remained unmatched. CDR1 and CDR2 from the germline V gene are MDHEN and SYDVKM. There are 13 residues in the CDR3. The CDR3 DNA sequence: TGTGCCAGCAGTCGCCCGCTAGCGGTCGAGCAGTACTTC. The encoded protein is CASSRPLAVEQYF. Complete variable domain (other parts from reference TRBV28 and TRBJ2-7): DVKVTQSSRYLVKRTGEKVFLECVQDMDHENMFWYRQDPGLGLRLIYFSYDVKMKEKGDIPEGYSVSREKKERFSLILESASTNQTSMYLCASSRPLAVEQYFGPGTRLTVT.